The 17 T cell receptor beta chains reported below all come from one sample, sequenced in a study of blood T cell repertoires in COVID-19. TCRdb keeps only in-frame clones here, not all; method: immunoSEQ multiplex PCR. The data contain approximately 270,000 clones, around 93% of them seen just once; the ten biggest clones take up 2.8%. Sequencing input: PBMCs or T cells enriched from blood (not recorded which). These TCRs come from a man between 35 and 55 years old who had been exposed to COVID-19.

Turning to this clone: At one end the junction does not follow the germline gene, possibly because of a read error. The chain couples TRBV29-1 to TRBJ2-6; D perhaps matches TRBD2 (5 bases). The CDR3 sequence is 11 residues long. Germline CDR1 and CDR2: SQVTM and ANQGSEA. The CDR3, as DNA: TGCAGCGTTGAAGAAGACACGCGGGTGGTTTTC. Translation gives CSVEEDTRVVF. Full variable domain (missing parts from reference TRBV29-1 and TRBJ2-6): SAVISQKPSRDICQRGTSLTIQCQVDSQVTMMFWYRQQPGQSLTLIATANQGSEATYESGFVIDKFPISRPNLTFSTLTVSNMSPEDSSIYLCSVEEDTRVVFGAGSRLTVL.

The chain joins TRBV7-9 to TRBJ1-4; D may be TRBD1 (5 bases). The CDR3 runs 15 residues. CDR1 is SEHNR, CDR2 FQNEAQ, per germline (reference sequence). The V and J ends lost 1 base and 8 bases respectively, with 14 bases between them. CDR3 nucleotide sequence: TGTGCCAGCAGCTTAGGGGCAGGGATTTGGGAAAAACTGTTTTTT. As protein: CASSLGAGIWEKLFF.

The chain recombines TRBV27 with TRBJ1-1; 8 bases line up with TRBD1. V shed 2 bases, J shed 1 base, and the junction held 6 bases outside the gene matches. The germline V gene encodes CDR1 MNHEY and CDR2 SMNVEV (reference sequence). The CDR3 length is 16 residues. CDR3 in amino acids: CASSLKSGGWNTEAFF. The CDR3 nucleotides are TGTGCCAGCAGTTTAAAATCAGGGGGCTGGAACACTGAAGCTTTCTTT.

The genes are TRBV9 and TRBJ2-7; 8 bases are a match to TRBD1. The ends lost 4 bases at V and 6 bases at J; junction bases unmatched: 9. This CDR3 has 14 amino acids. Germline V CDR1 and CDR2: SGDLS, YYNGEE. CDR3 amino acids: CASSSRTGSAEQYF. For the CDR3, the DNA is TGTGCCAGCAGCTCCCGGACAGGGAGTGCCGAGCAGTACTTC.

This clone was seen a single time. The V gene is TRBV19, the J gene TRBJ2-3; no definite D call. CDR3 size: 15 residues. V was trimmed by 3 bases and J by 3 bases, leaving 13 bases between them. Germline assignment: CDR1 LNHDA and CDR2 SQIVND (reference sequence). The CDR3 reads CASSITKTPTDTQYF. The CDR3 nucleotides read TGTGCCAGTAGTATCACTAAAACCCCTACAGATACGCAGTATTTT.

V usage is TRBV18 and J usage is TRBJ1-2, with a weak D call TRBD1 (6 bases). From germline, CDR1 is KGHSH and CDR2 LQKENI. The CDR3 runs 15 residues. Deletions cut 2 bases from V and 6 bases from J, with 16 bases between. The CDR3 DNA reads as TGTGCCAGCTCACCAATCGAGGGCCCAGGGGATGGCTACACCTTC. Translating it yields CASSPIEGPGDGYTF.

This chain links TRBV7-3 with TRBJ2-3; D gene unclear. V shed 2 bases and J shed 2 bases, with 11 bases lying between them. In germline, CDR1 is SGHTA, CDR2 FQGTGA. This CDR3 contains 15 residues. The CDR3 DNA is TGTGCCAGCAGCTTAGCTTTCGCGGACACAGATACGCAGTATTTT. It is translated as CASSLAFADTDTQYF. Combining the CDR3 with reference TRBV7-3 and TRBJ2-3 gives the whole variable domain GAGVSQTPSNKVTEKGKYVELRCDPISGHTALYWYRQSLGQGPEFLIYFQGTGAADDSGLPNDRFFAVRPEGSVSTLKIQRTERGDSAVYLCASSLAFADTDTQYFGPGTRLTVL.

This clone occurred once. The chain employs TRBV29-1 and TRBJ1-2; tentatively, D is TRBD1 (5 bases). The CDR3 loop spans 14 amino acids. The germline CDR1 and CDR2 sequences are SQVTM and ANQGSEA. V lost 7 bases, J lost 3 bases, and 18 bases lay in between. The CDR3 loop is CSALGRAFDYGYTF. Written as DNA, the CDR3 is TGCAGCGCCCTGGGCAGGGCATTTGACTATGGCTACACCTTC.

The CDR3 bases are TGTGCCAGCAGTGAAGCTAGGCGGTATGAAGCTTTCTTT. It is translated as CASSEARRYEAFF. The V gene is TRBV6-1, the J gene TRBJ1-1; D gene ambiguous. Germline assignment: CDR1 MNHNS and CDR2 SASEGT. The CDR3 contains 13 residues. Between the trimmed V and J ends, which lost 0 bases and 7 bases, there was a span of 9 bases.

The CDR3 loop is CASSLAGKEKLFF. The CDR3 coding sequence is TGTGCCAGCAGTTTGGCAGGGAAGGAAAAACTGTTTTTT. V and J are TRBV28 and TRBJ1-4, with D possibly being TRBD1 (5 bases). This CDR3 region has 13 residues. Trimming took off 3 bases at V and 8 bases at J, with 10 bases between the two ends. CDR1 is MDHEN, CDR2 SYDVKM, per germline.

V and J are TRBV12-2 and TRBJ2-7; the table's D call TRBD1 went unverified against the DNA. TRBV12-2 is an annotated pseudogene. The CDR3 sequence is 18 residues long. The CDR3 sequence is CASRLAGSHNPSLYEQYF. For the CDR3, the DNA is TGTGCAAGTCGCTTAGCGGGCAGTCATAATCCTTCCCTCTACGAGCAGTACTTC.

CDR3 sequence (DNA): TGTGCCAGCAGCCAAGATATTCCGGGAGGGAGCTCCTACAATGAGCAGTTCTTC. Amino acid sequence: CASSQDIPGGSSYNEQFF. This sequence joins TRBV14 and TRBJ2-1; 8 nucleotides line up with TRBD2. The ends lost 0 bases at V and 0 bases at J; junction bases unmatched: 7. This CDR3 spans 18 amino acids. Germline V lookup: CDR1 SGHDN, CDR2 FVKESK.

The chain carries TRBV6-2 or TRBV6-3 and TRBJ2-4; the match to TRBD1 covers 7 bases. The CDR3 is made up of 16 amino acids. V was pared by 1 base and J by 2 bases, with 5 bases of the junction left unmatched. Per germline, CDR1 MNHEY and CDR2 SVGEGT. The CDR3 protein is CASSYFDRATKNIQYF. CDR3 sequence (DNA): TGTGCCAGCAGTTACTTCGACAGGGCCACCAAAAACATTCAGTACTTC.

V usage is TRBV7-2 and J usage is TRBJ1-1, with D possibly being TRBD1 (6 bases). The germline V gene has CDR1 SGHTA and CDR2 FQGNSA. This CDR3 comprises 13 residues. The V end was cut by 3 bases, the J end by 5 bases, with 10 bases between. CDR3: CASSFGQKTEAFF. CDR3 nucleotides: TGTGCCAGCAGCTTTGGACAGAAAACTGAAGCTTTCTTT.

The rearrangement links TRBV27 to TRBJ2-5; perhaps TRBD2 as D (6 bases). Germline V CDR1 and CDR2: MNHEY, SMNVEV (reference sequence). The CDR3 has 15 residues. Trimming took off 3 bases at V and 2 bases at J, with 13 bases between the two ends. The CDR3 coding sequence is TGTGCCAGCAGTTTCGGGGGTACTAGACAAGAGACCCAGTACTTC. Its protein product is CASSFGGTRQETQYF.

CDR3 nucleotides: TGTGCCTGGAGCCTGACAGGGAGCAATCAGCCCCAGCATTTT. This gives the protein CAWSLTGSNQPQHF. V is TRBV30 and J is TRBJ1-5, with TRBD1 matching 7 bases. This CDR3 is built from 14 residues. V gave up 3 bases and J gave up 1 base; unmatched junction bases: 3. Germline CDR1 and CDR2: GTSNPN and SVGIG (reference sequence).

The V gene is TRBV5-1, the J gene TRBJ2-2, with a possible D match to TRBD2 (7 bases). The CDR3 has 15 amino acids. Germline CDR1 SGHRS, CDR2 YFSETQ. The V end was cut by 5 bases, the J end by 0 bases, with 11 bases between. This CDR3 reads CASRGGGANTGELFF. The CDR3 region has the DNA TGCGCCAGCAGGGGCGGGGGCGCGAACACCGGGGAGCTGTTTTTT.